This TCR beta chain was obtained from a study of control samples from healthy donors and cancer patients. TCRdb keeps only in-frame clones here, not all; method: immunoSEQ multiplex PCR. Counted here are approximately 41,000 clones, around 94% occurring once; the ten biggest clones make up under 30%. The sample was blood. This receptor was identified in a man between 60 and 75 years old in good health.

CDR3: CATSDPTGTVYGYTF. CDR3 nucleotides: TGTGCCACCAGTGATCCCACCGGGACAGTCTATGGCTACACCTTC. The chain uses TRBV24-1 and TRBJ1-2; 7 positions agree with TRBD1. Germline loops: CDR1 KGHDR, CDR2 SFDVKD. The J segment lost 4 bases and the V segment lost 3 bases, leaving 7 bases of the junction unmatched. The CDR3 has 15 amino acids.